These 20 T cell receptor beta chains originate from one sample sequenced in a study of shared clonotypes between healthy human individuals. Data came from immunoSEQ multiplex PCR; TCRdb stores just in-frame clones and leaves some out. The table records nearly 1 million clones, approximately 80% of them present only once. The sequenced sample consisted of memory CD4+ T cells sorted from blood. As for subset: CD45RA-negative fraction. The receptors were gathered from a man aged 18 to 35 in good health.

The chain links TRBV5-1 to TRBJ1-2, with D unresolved. The CDR3 has 15 amino acids. V was shortened by 0 bases and J by 7 bases, with 16 bases between the two germline ends. Germline V CDR1 and CDR2: SGHRS, YFSETQ. The CDR3 is CASSLATVFSGGYTF. CDR3 DNA sequence: TGCGCCAGCAGCTTGGCCACAGTATTTTCGGGTGGCTACACCTTC. Full variable domain (remainder filled in from reference TRBV5-1 and TRBJ1-2): KAGVTQTPRYLIKTRGQQVTLSCSPISGHRSVSWYQQTPGQGLQFLFEYFSETQRNKGNFPGRFSGRQFSNSRSEMNVSTLELGDSALYLCASSLATVFSGGYTFGSGTRLTVV.

This rearrangement joins TRBV4-1 to TRBJ2-7, with D possibly matching TRBD2 (6 bases). The V and J ends lost 0 bases and 7 bases respectively, with 7 bases between them. The germline V gene encodes CDR1 MGHRA and CDR2 YSYEKL. The CDR3 is made up of 12 amino acids. The DNA for the CDR3 is TGCGCCAGCAGCCAAGATGCGGGGGAGCAGTACTTC. Translation gives CASSQDAGEQYF.

The genes are TRBV2 and TRBJ2-2, with D possibly matching TRBD1 (6 bases). There are 15 residues in the CDR3. V shed 6 bases and J shed 4 bases, with 15 bases lying between them. Germline values: CDR1 SNHLY, CDR2 FYNNEI. CDR3 sequence reads: CASRDRDIRTGELFF. The CDR3 DNA reads TGTGCCAGCAGAGACCGGGACATTCGCACCGGGGAGCTGTTTTTT.

This chain links TRBV7-2 with TRBJ1-2, with unresolved D. With 2 bases removed from V and 4 bases from J, the gap between germline ends came to 8 bases. CDR3 length equals 13 residues. Germline lookup yields CDR1 SGHTA and CDR2 FQGNSA. The CDR3 DNA is TGTGCCAGCAGCTTACCCACTGGCTATGGCTACACCTTC. Its translation: CASSLPTGYGYTF.

The chain carries TRBV7-2 and TRBJ2-5, with 11 bases matching TRBD2. CDR1 is SGHTA, CDR2 FQGNSA, per germline. The CDR3 runs to 16 residues. The ends lost 1 base at V and 1 base at J; junction bases unmatched: 2. CDR3 sequence (DNA): TGTGCCAGCAGCTTAGGACTAGCGGGGTCCCAAGAGACCCAGTACTTC. It is translated as CASSLGLAGSQETQYF.

This clone was seen once. This rearrangement joins TRBV11-1 to TRBJ2-5, with 10 bases fitting TRBD2. This CDR3 is 17 amino acids long. Germline V gene data show CDR1 as SGHAT and CDR2 as FQDESV (reference sequence). V shed 3 bases, J shed 5 bases, and the junction held 12 bases outside the gene matches. CDR3 bases: TGTGCCAGCAGCTTTACTAGCGGGACGAAGGGACGCGAGACCCAGTACTTC. It specifies CASSFTSGTKGRETQYF.

This chain links TRBV5-4 with TRBJ2-7; 7 bases line up with TRBD1. The V gene's germline CDR1 is SGHNT and CDR2 YYREEE (reference sequence). The CDR3 length is 14 residues. Germline trimming cut 0 bases from V and 7 bases from J; bases unmatched to any gene: 7. The CDR3 is CASSLDRGLFEQYF. CDR3 bases: TGTGCCAGCAGCTTGGATAGGGGGCTGTTTGAGCAGTACTTC.

The chain is built from TRBV20-1 and TRBJ2-7, with D uncertain. This CDR3 has 10 residues. Germline V lookup: CDR1 DFQATT, CDR2 SNEGSKA (reference sequence). V gave up 5 bases and J gave up 5 bases, with 7 bases separating them. CDR3 DNA: TGCAGTGCTCGTGCAAACGAGCAGTACTTC. Protein sequence: CSARANEQYF.

The rearrangement joins TRBV27 to TRBJ2-7; D gene uncertain. The germline V gene has CDR1 MNHEY and CDR2 SMNVEV (reference sequence). The CDR3 runs to 14 residues. Trimming removed 8 bases at V and 3 bases at J, with 17 bases between. Written as DNA, the CDR3 is TGTGCCAGCCGTGGGTCAGGATTCCTCTACGAGCAGTACTTC. Amino acids: CASRGSGFLYEQYF.

The CDR3, as DNA: TGTGCCATCACGGGACAGCTGAACACTGAAGCTTTCTTT. Translated: CAITGQLNTEAFF. This chain uses TRBV10-3 with TRBJ1-1; 7 positions match TRBD1. The CDR3 loop spans 13 amino acids. Per the germline V gene, CDR1 is ENHRY and CDR2 is SYGVKD. V shed 7 bases, J shed 0 bases, and the junction held 2 bases outside the gene matches.

The rearrangement joins TRBV6-6 to TRBJ1-1; 8 positions match TRBD1. V was pared by 7 bases and J by 2 bases, with 9 bases of the junction left unmatched. This CDR3 has 15 residues. Germline assignment: CDR1 MNHNY and CDR2 SVGAGI (reference sequence). The CDR3 here is CASTRAQGDNTEAFF. CDR3 in DNA: TGTGCCAGCACCAGGGCACAGGGGGATAACACTGAAGCTTTCTTT.

To note about this clone: Sequence at one end of the junction differs from germline and may be a read error. The rearrangement joins TRBV6-4 to TRBJ2-1; 10 nucleotides line up with TRBD2. Germline lookup yields CDR1 MRHNA and CDR2 SNTAGT. The CDR3 totals 13 residues. The CDR3 loop reads CASRQAGGPNLVF. The CDR3 region has the DNA TGTGCCAGCAGACAAGCGGGAGGGCCCAACTTAGTCTTC.

This clone showed up just once. The rearrangement links TRBV5-1 to TRBJ2-7; perhaps TRBD2 as D (6 bases). Deletions cut 0 bases from V and 12 bases from J, with 16 bases between. The CDR3 contains 13 residues. Germline V gene lookup returns CDR1 SGHRS and CDR2 YFSETQ. CDR3 DNA: TGCGCCAGCAGCTTGGATGGGACTGGAACGCGGTACTTC. Protein sequence: CASSLDGTGTRYF.

The V and J genes are TRBV5-1 and TRBJ2-1; 9 bases map to TRBD1. V lost 4 bases to trimming and J lost 9 bases; unmatched junction nucleotides: 8. Germline V gives CDR1 SGHRS, CDR2 YFSETQ. The CDR3 has 14 amino acids. The CDR3 nucleotides read TGCGCCAGCAGCCGTGGACAGGGGAGCAGTGAGCAGTTCTTC. Its translation is CASSRGQGSSEQFF.

The genes are TRBV10-3 and TRBJ1-6; D perhaps matches TRBD1 (5 bases). Germline lookup yields CDR1 ENHRY and CDR2 SYGVKD. The CDR3 sequence is 13 residues long. Trimming pared 3 bases from V and 9 bases from J, leaving 9 bases between. CDR3 in DNA: TGTGCCATCAGTGACAGTCAGGGTTCACCCCTCCACTTT. Residues: CAISDSQGSPLHF.

About this clone itself: The same CDR3 arises from other DNA sequences in this sample as well. The chain has TRBV18 and TRBJ2-3, with TRBD2 matching 10 bases. This CDR3 contains 15 residues. J was trimmed by 3 bases and V by 1 base; bases with no gene match: 1. Germline V gene lookup returns CDR1 KGHSH and CDR2 LQKENI. In nucleotides, the CDR3 is TGTGCCAGCTCACCACAGCGGGGGGGGACAGATACGCAGTATTTT. Its protein product is CASSPQRGGTDTQYF.

The chain joins TRBV19 to TRBJ1-1; 9 positions agree with TRBD1. The germline CDR1 and CDR2 sequences are LNHDA and SQIVND (reference sequence). V gave up 6 bases and J gave up 10 bases; unmatched junction bases: 9. The CDR3 has 13 amino acids. CDR3 nucleotides: TGTGCCAGTAGGGCTCCGGGACAGGGCGTAGCTTTCTTT. Its translation: CASRAPGQGVAFF.

The chain is built from TRBV5-1 and TRBJ1-4, with unresolved D. The CDR3 extends over 15 amino acids. V lost 0 bases to trimming and J lost 0 bases, with 6 bases between them. Germline V lookup: CDR1 SGHRS, CDR2 YFSETQ. The CDR3 spells CASSLAQATNEKLFF. The DNA of the CDR3 is TGCGCCAGCAGCTTGGCTCAAGCAACTAATGAAAAACTGTTTTTT.

The chain uses TRBV30 and TRBJ2-2; D is uncertain. The V end lost 0 bases, the J end lost 4 bases, and 9 bases lay between the germline ends. The CDR3 contains 14 residues. Per the germline V gene, CDR1 is GTSNPN and CDR2 is SVGIG (reference sequence). CDR3 sequence: CAWSVFKATGELFF. The CDR3 DNA sequence: TGTGCCTGGAGTGTATTTAAGGCCACCGGGGAGCTGTTTTTT.

V gene TRBV7-2 combines with J gene TRBJ1-6; 7 bases match TRBD1. The ends lost 0 bases at V and 16 bases at J; junction bases unmatched: 6. The CDR3 loop spans 13 amino acids. The V gene's germline CDR1 is SGHTA and CDR2 FQGNSA. DNA for the CDR3: TGTGCCAGCAGCTTAGCGGACAGACAGGGACTCCACTTT. Amino acids: CASSLADRQGLHF.